This TCR beta chain was recovered during a study of T cells in Graves' hyperthyroidism and ophthalmopathy. The overall study: Peripheral blood was taken when the disease was first diagnosed, before any treatment began.

Diagnostic decisions used clinical symptoms, serum thyroxine and TRAb, thyroid ultrasound and orbital computed tomography. The V gene's germline CDR1 is SGHAT and CDR2 FQNNGV. Trimming removed 5 bases from V and 1 base from J; junction bases left unmatched: 9. This CDR3 has 18 residues. Amplification targeted TCR beta CDR3 regions from RNA transcripts. HTBI primers drove first-round RT-PCR of the TCR CDR3. TCRdb fed the multiplex PCR reads into MiXCR, producing one record per CDR3 protein. The data show 500,000 to 550,000 distinct CDR3 sequences, with around 20% seen just once and 26% held by the top ten.

This TCR came from a man between 18 and 35 years old with Graves' hyperthyroidism. The sequencing input was blood. The chain recombines TRBV11-2 with TRBJ2-2; 11 positions agree with TRBD1. The CDR3 spells CASSPLRGQGGNTGELFF. The CDR3 nucleotides read TGTGCCAGCAGCCCCCTTAGGGGACAGGGGGGGAACACCGGGGAGCTGTTTTTT.